This is a list of T cell receptor beta chains from one sample in a study of blood T cells in healthy people across ages. TCRdb re-analysed the 5' RACE reads in MiXCR, keeping a single row per CDR3 protein. The sample comprises more than 1,000,000 distinct CDR3 sequences, 20% to 25% of which are singletons, and 0.75% rests with the top ten. Another study also made use of these data, one on T cells of mothers and their children.

Specimen: blood. These receptors came from a girl aged 2-10 years in good health. Each CDR3 is given with its conserved first and last residue. A D gene is named only where the DNA matches it firmly. The size entry is marked missing in some rows and otherwise reads once, few, many or a size class.

few | TRBJ2-7 | TRBD2 | TRBV5-1 | CASKFYSGAYEQYF | TGCGCCAGCAAGTTTTATAGCGGGGCCTACGAGCAGTACTTC
- | TRBJ1-5 | - | TRBV7-9 | CASSLGQTAPQPQHF | TGTGCCAGCAGCTTAGGACAGACGGCTCCTCAGCCCCAGCATTTT
- | TRBJ2-3 | - | TRBV10-3 | CAIGGSYSDTQYF | TGTGCCATCGGAGGGAGTTACTCAGATACGCAGTATTTT
- | TRBJ2-3 | - | TRBV12-3/TRBV12-4 | CASSLGERARGDTQYF | TGTGCCAGCAGTTTAGGAGAGCGGGCCCGAGGGGATACGCAGTATTTT
- | TRBJ2-5 | - | TRBV25-1 | CASSEAEPGGETQYF | TGTGCCAGCAGTGAAGCGGAACCGGGCGGAGAGACCCAGTACTTC
- | TRBJ2-1 | - | TRBV7-8 | CASSLSPAGLSSYNEQFF | TGTGCCAGCAGCCTGAGTCCTGCTGGGCTCAGCTCCTACAATGAGCAGTTCTTC
few | TRBJ2-7 | - | TRBV7-3 | CASSLFGGVASEQYF | TGTGCCAGCAGCTTATTTGGCGGGGTGGCCTCCGAGCAGTACTTC
- | TRBJ2-4 | - | TRBV20-1 | CSARGDLENIQYF | TGCAGTGCTAGGGGGGACTTAGAAAACATTCAGTACTTC
- | TRBJ2-7 | TRBD1 | TRBV7-2 | CASSARTGGPYEQYF | TGTGCCAGCAGCGCCCGGACAGGGGGTCCATACGAGCAGTACTTC
- | TRBJ2-1 | TRBD2 | TRBV11-3 | CASSLNSGGYNEQFF | TGTGCCAGCAGCTTGAACAGCGGGGGTTATAATGAGCAGTTCTTC
- | TRBJ2-5 | - | TRBV4-3 | CASSRGAGDFQETQYF | TGCGCCAGCAGTAGGGGTGCTGGGGATTTCCAAGAGACCCAGTACTTC
few | TRBJ2-6 | TRBD2 | TRBV2 | CAGGDGSSGANVLTF | TGTGCCGGGGGGGACGGATCCTCTGGGGCCAACGTCCTGACTTTC
- | TRBJ2-3 | TRBD2 | TRBV15 | CATSRNVAGATDTLYF | TGTGCCACCAGCCGAAACGTAGCGGGAGCCACAGATACGCTGTATTTT
- | TRBJ2-1 | - | TRBV6-6 | CASSSLVIGNEQFF | TGTGCCAGCAGCTCCCTGGTCATAGGGAATGAGCAGTTCTTC
- | TRBJ2-5 | - | TRBV29-1 | CSVDSGVVGTQYF | TGCAGCGTCGACTCCGGGGTGGTGGGGACCCAGTACTTC
few | TRBJ2-1 | - | TRBV11-1 | CASELRRVGSYNEQFF | TGTGCCAGCGAACTGCGAAGGGTGGGGAGTTACAATGAGCAGTTCTTC
- | TRBJ2-7 | - | TRBV28 | CASSLFTGLYEQYF | TGTGCCAGCAGTTTATTTACGGGTTTGTACGAGCAGTACTTC
few | TRBJ2-7 | - | TRBV20-1 | CSARGGLAEYEQYF | TGCAGTGCTAGAGGGGGGCTAGCGGAGTACGAGCAGTACTTC
- | TRBJ2-5 | TRBD1 | TRBV6-5 | CASRGQGMVTQYF | TGTGCCAGCAGAGGACAGGGGATGGTGACCCAGTACTTC
few | TRBJ1-4 | - | TRBV2 | CATGTSEKLFF | TGTGCCACCGGGACTTCGGAAAAACTGTTTTTT
- | TRBJ2-3 | - | TRBV7-2 | CASSLGLGGTSTDTQYF | TGTGCCAGCAGCTTAGGTTTAGGGGGAACTAGCACAGATACGCAGTATTTT
- | TRBJ1-2 | - | TRBV7-9 | CASILGDTSVYGYTF | TGTGCCAGCATCCTGGGGGACACTAGTGTCTATGGCTACACCTTC
- | TRBJ2-7 | - | TRBV20-1 | CSARKPDRYEQYF | TGCAGTGCTAGAAAGCCTGACAGATACGAGCAGTACTTC
- | TRBJ1-2 | TRBD1 | TRBV6-6 | CASSYATGLYGYTF | TGTGCCAGCAGTTACGCGACAGGGCTCTATGGCTACACCTTC
many | TRBJ2-5 | - | TRBV12-3/TRBV12-4 | CASSRSGTQYF | TGTGCCAGCAGTCGTTCAGGGACCCAGTACTTC
- | TRBJ2-1 | - | TRBV20-1 | CSARDGTSLEQFF | TGCAGTGCTAGAGATGGTACTAGTTTGGAGCAGTTCTTC
few | TRBJ2-3 | - | TRBV7-9 | CASSSSDSSTDTQYF | TGTGCCAGCAGCTCCAGCGACTCTAGCACAGATACGCAGTATTTT
- | TRBJ2-5 | - | TRBV28 | CASSLGQLAETQYF | TGTGCCAGCAGTCTCGGACAGTTGGCAGAGACCCAGTACTTC
few | TRBJ2-7 | - | TRBV5-1 | CASSLESPPSYEQYF | TGCGCCAGCAGCTTGGAGTCCCCACCTTCCTACGAGCAGTACTTC
- | TRBJ2-6 | - | TRBV12-3/TRBV12-4 | CASRILSGLTGANVLTF | TGTGCCAGCAGGATCCTATCGGGACTTACTGGGGCCAACGTCCTGACTTTC
- | TRBJ1-2 | TRBD1 | TRBV5-6 | CASSFGTGEIPYGYTF | TGTGCCAGCAGCTTCGGGACAGGGGAAATTCCTTATGGCTACACCTTC
few | TRBJ2-2 | TRBD2 | TRBV29-1 | CSVLAGDGELFF | TGCAGCGTTCTAGCGGGAGACGGGGAGCTGTTTTTT
few | TRBJ1-1 | - | TRBV11-3 | CASSEGWTEAFF | TGTGCCAGCAGTGAGGGATGGACTGAAGCTTTCTTT
few | TRBJ2-7 | - | TRBV12-3/TRBV12-4 | CASQLGLSSYEQYF | TGTGCCAGCCAACTTGGATTAAGCTCCTACGAGCAGTACTTC
- | TRBJ2-5 | - | TRBV5-1 | CASRMRGPQEAQYF | TGCGCCAGCAGAATGCGGGGGCCTCAAGAGGCCCAGTACTTC
- | TRBJ2-3 | TRBD2 | TRBV7-3 | CASSRGLAGDTDTQYF | TGTGCCAGCAGCAGGGGACTAGCGGGAGACACAGATACGCAGTATTTT
- | TRBJ1-1 | - | TRBV4-3 | CASSQDQEYTEAFF | TGCGCCAGCAGCCAAGACCAGGAGTACACTGAAGCTTTCTTT
few | TRBJ2-7 | - | TRBV5-1 | CASSLDDGSYEQYF | TGCGCCAGCAGCTTGGATGACGGCTCCTACGAGCAGTACTTC
- | TRBJ2-1 | - | TRBV2 | CASLKRVDNEQFF | TGTGCCAGTCTCAAGCGGGTTGACAATGAGCAGTTCTTC
- | TRBJ2-1 | TRBD1 | TRBV7-9 | CASSPLPYTGASYNEQFF | TGTGCCAGCAGCCCATTACCCTATACAGGGGCCTCCTACAATGAGCAGTTCTTC
few | TRBJ2-1 | TRBD2 | TRBV7-3 | CASSLLASGGVGDEQFF | TGTGCCAGCAGCTTATTGGCCAGCGGGGGGGTCGGCGATGAGCAGTTCTTC
few | TRBJ2-7 | TRBD1 | TRBV28 | CASRPPGGIYEQYF | TGTGCCAGCAGGCCCCCAGGGGGTATCTACGAGCAGTACTTC
- | TRBJ2-3 | TRBD2 | TRBV9 | CASSPLAGHTQYF | TGTGCCAGCAGCCCCTTAGCGGGGCATACGCAGTATTTT
few | TRBJ2-7 | TRBD1 | TRBV20-1 | CSARDRDSLDEQYF | TGTAGTGCTAGAGATCGGGACAGTCTGGACGAGCAGTACTTC
few | TRBJ2-1 | TRBD2 | TRBV7-2 | CASSLVGASGRLNEQFF | TGTGCCAGCAGCTTAGTTGGGGCTAGCGGGAGGCTGAATGAGCAGTTCTTC
- | TRBJ1-1 | TRBD1 | TRBV4-2 | CASSQTGGVETEASF | TGTGCCAGCAGCCAAACAGGGGGAGTAGAAACTGAAGCTTCCTTT
few | TRBJ1-1 | - | TRBV29-1 | CSVENTANTEAFF | TGCAGCGTTGAGAACACGGCCAACACTGAAGCTTTCTTT
- | TRBJ2-7 | TRBD1 | TRBV9 | CASSVGQGAPDYEQYF | TGTGCCAGCAGCGTAGGACAGGGGGCTCCCGACTACGAGCAGTACTTC
- | TRBJ2-2 | - | TRBV4-1 | CASSQKGGNTGELFF | TGCGCCAGCAGCCAAAAGGGAGGGAACACCGGGGAGCTGTTTTTT
few | TRBJ1-5 | TRBD1 | TRBV20-1 | CSASVETGVNQPQHF | TGCAGTGCTAGCGTTGAAACAGGGGTAAATCAGCCCCAGCATTTT
few | TRBJ1-1 | - | TRBV7-3 | CASSLTTNTEAFF | TGTGCCAGCAGCTTAACAACGAACACTGAAGCTTTCTTT
- | TRBJ2-7 | - | TRBV12-3/TRBV12-4 | CASGLEASTYEQYF | TGTGCCAGCGGCCTCGAGGCCTCCACCTACGAGCAGTACTTC
- | TRBJ2-1 | TRBD2 | TRBV10-3 | CAISPQLAGLVDEQFF | TGTGCCATCAGTCCCCAACTAGCGGGGCTTGTGGATGAGCAGTTCTTC
- | TRBJ1-4 | - | TRBV7-9 | CASRATRGEKLFF | TGTGCCAGCAGGGCGACCCGGGGTGAAAAACTGTTTTTT
few | TRBJ1-4 | TRBD1 | TRBV29-1 | CSVESGGGFATNEKLFF | TGCAGCGTTGAGTCAGGGGGCGGATTTGCAACTAATGAAAAACTGTTTTTT
- | TRBJ2-7 | TRBD1 | TRBV12-3/TRBV12-4 | CATSRGQSYEQYF | TGTGCCACCTCTAGGGGACAGTCCTACGAGCAGTACTTC
few | TRBJ1-1 | - | TRBV7-9 | CASSPGQLTSTEAFF | TGTGCCAGCAGCCCCGGACAGCTGACAAGCACTGAAGCTTTCTTT
- | TRBJ2-7 | - | TRBV7-8 | CASSLTTQGAPYEQYF | TGTGCCAGCAGCCTTACCACACAGGGAGCGCCCTACGAGCAGTACTTC
- | TRBJ2-1 | - | TRBV28 | CASSFRAGSYNEQFF | TGTGCCAGCAGTTTTAGGGCAGGTTCCTACAATGAGCAGTTCTTC
- | TRBJ2-3 | - | TRBV6-5 | CASSYLSGTQYF | TGTGCCAGCAGTTACTTATCAGGGACGCAGTATTTT